The next 24 T cell receptor beta chains were all read from a single sample in a study of T cells in localized non-small cell lung cancer. TCRdb keeps only in-frame clones here, not all; method: immunoSEQ multiplex PCR. This repertoire shows approximately 80,000 clones, around 82% found once; its top ten account for roughly 9%. Sequencing was performed on peripheral blood, taken before any cancer treatment. The receptors here all came from a female donor aged 60 or older with stage I lung adenocarcinoma.

This clone has just one count. V is TRBV11-1 and J is TRBJ2-5, with unresolved D. The length of the CDR3 is 13 residues. Germline-derived CDR1 and CDR2 are SGHAT and FQDESV (reference sequence). V was shortened by 5 bases and J by 4 bases, with 11 bases between the two germline ends. The DNA of the CDR3 is TGTGCCAGCAGCCAACGTCCCCTAGAGACCCAGTACTTC. Translating gives CASSQRPLETQYF. Full variable domain (remainder filled in from reference TRBV11-1 and TRBJ2-5): EAEVAQSPRYKITEKSQAVAFWCDPISGHATLYWYRQILGQGPELLVQFQDESVVDDSQLPKDRFSAERLKGVDSTLKIQPAELGDSAMYLCASSQRPLETQYFGPGTRLLVL.

This chain joins TRBV2 and TRBJ2-3; the match to TRBD2 covers 10 bases. With 2 bases clipped from V and 14 bases from J, the junction kept 19 bases outside the gene matches. Germline V lookup: CDR1 SNHLY, CDR2 FYNNEI. CDR3 length: 17 residues. The CDR3 DNA reads as TGTGCCAGCAGTGAACCCCTTCGGGAGCGGGGGGGCCTGTCAGGGTATTTT. Its protein product is CASSEPLRERGGLSGYF.

The chain is built from TRBV5-4 and TRBJ1-2, with 12 positions matching TRBD1. The CDR3 is made up of 15 amino acids. Germline CDR1 SGHNT, CDR2 YYREEE (reference sequence). The V segment lost 4 bases and the J segment 8 bases; nucleotides outside the gene matches: 9. In DNA form, the CDR3 reads TGTGCCAGCAGCCGATGGGACAGGGGGCACGGAGGCTACACCTTC. Translating it yields CASSRWDRGHGGYTF.

V and J are TRBV5-1 and TRBJ2-3, with TRBD2 matching 13 bases. V dropped 0 bases and J dropped 5; count of bases not matched to a gene: 0. The germline CDR1 and CDR2 sequences are SGHRS and YFSETQ. The CDR3 is made up of 15 amino acids. This chain's CDR3 is CASSLGLAGGDTQYF. CDR3 DNA sequence: TGCGCCAGCAGCTTGGGACTAGCGGGAGGAGATACGCAGTATTTT.

V and J are TRBV15 and TRBJ2-3; the match to TRBD1 covers 9 bases. This CDR3 comprises 16 residues. Germline V gene data show CDR1 as LNHNV and CDR2 as YYDKDF (reference sequence). The V gene end was trimmed by 1 base and the J gene end by 5 bases; junction bases not matched to a gene: 7. Here the CDR3 DNA reads TGTGCCACCAGCAGAGCTACAGGGGGCAGGTTAGATACGCAGTATTTT. Protein: CATSRATGGRLDTQYF.

The rearrangement links TRBV9 to TRBJ2-1, with 7 bases identical to TRBD2. This CDR3 region has 15 residues. V dropped 0 bases and J dropped 4; count of bases not matched to a gene: 4. The germline CDR1 and CDR2 sequences are SGDLS and YYNGEE. CDR3 nucleotides: TGTGCCAGCAGCGTAGACAGCGGGATGTACAATGAGCAGTTCTTC. It codes for CASSVDSGMYNEQFF.

This clone was observed a handful of times. The chain recombines TRBV5-1 with TRBJ1-2; D possibly corresponds to TRBD1 (5 bases). The length of the CDR3 is 15 residues. Trimming cost V 0 bases and J 5 bases, with 14 bases left between them. From germline, CDR1 is SGHRS and CDR2 YFSETQ. The CDR3 spells CASSLAPGREYGYTF. CDR3 DNA sequence: TGCGCCAGCAGCTTGGCCCCGGGCAGGGAGTATGGCTACACCTTC.

The chain employs TRBV30 and TRBJ2-5; D is ambiguous. The CDR3 totals 13 residues. Trimming cost V 0 bases and J 2 bases, with 7 bases left between them. CDR1 is GTSNPN and CDR2 is SVGIG in the germline V gene (reference sequence). The CDR3 sequence: CAWSVGQQETQYF. CDR3 bases: TGTGCCTGGAGTGTAGGGCAGCAAGAGACCCAGTACTTC. Full variable domain (outside the CDR3, taken from reference TRBV30 and TRBJ2-5): SQTIHQWPATLVQPVGSPLSLECTVEGTSNPNLYWYRQAAGRGLQLLFYSVGIGQISSEVPQNLSASRPQDRQFILSSKKLLLSDSGFYLCAWSVGQQETQYFGPGTRLLVL.

V is TRBV27 and J is TRBJ1-2; TRBD1 agrees at 8 bases. V was pared by 2 bases and J by 3 bases, with 8 bases of the junction left unmatched. The CDR3 is 16 residues long. The germline gives CDR1 MNHEY, CDR2 SMNVEV (reference sequence). CDR3 region: CASSLQGAKGDYGYTF. The CDR3 nucleotides read TGTGCCAGCAGTTTACAGGGGGCTAAGGGGGACTATGGCTACACCTTC.

The gene calls are TRBV19 and TRBJ2-7, with TRBD1 identical over 11 bases. CDR1 and CDR2 from the germline V gene are LNHDA and SQIVND (reference sequence). The CDR3 runs to 15 residues. With 5 bases clipped from V and 2 bases from J, the junction kept 5 bases outside the gene matches. The CDR3 DNA is TGTGCCAGTAGTCAAGGGACAGGGGGAACCTACGAGCAGTACTTC. As protein: CASSQGTGGTYEQYF.

The chain recombines TRBV14 with TRBJ2-7, with D possibly TRBD1 on 5 matching bases. Trimming pared 4 bases from V and 4 bases from J, leaving 8 bases between. Germline assignment: CDR1 SGHDN and CDR2 FVKESK. This CDR3 is 12 amino acids long. The CDR3, as DNA: TGTGCCAGCAGCCCCCAGGGATACGAGCAGTACTTC. Its translation is CASSPQGYEQYF.

This clone was counted a few times. The chain combines TRBV4-2 with TRBJ1-5; D is perhaps TRBD1 (6 bases). From germline, CDR1 is LGHNA and CDR2 YNFKEQ. The CDR3 contains 17 residues. Trimming removed 3 bases from V and 2 bases from J, with 17 bases in between. The CDR3 sequence: CASSQDARGGGNQPQHF. CDR3 sequence (DNA): TGTGCCAGCAGCCAGGACGCCCGAGGGGGGGGCAATCAGCCCCAGCATTTT.

The V and J genes are TRBV11-2 and TRBJ1-2; no clear D. The V and J ends lost 1 base and 5 bases respectively, with 14 bases between them. CDR1 is SGHAT and CDR2 is FQNNGV in the germline V gene. The CDR3 length is 15 residues. CDR3 sequence (DNA): TGTGCCAGCAGCTTAGTGACCCACGGGCCTTATGGCTACACCTTC. Translating it yields CASSLVTHGPYGYTF.

The V call is TRBV19, the J call TRBJ1-1, with 8 bases identical to TRBD1. J lost 10 bases, V lost 4 bases, and 8 bases had no gene match. Germline lookup yields CDR1 LNHDA and CDR2 SQIVND (reference sequence). The length of the CDR3 is 13 residues. The CDR3, as DNA: TGTGCCAGTAGTACCCGACAGGGGCAAGGAGCTTTCTTT. It is translated as CASSTRQGQGAFF.

This clone was seen once. The chain employs TRBV9 and TRBJ2-7; D perhaps matches TRBD2 (5 bases). V was cut by 3 bases and J by 6 bases, with 10 bases left in between. Looked up from germline, CDR1 is SGDLS and CDR2 is YYNGEE. The CDR3 loop spans 12 amino acids. CDR3: CASSAGELEQYF. The DNA for the CDR3 is TGTGCCAGCAGCGCCGGGGAACTCGAGCAGTACTTC. The variable domain in full, completed from reference TRBV9 and TRBJ2-7, reads DSGVTQTPKHLITATGQRVTLRCSPRSGDLSVYWYQQSLDQGLQFLIQYYNGEERAKGNILERFSAQQFPDLHSELNLSSLELGDSALYFCASSAGELEQYFGPGTRLTVT.

The chain joins TRBV9 to TRBJ1-1, with D hard to call. The CDR3 consists of 16 residues. Germline CDR1 reads SGDLS; CDR2 reads YYNGEE. Trimming took 5 bases from V and 1 from J, leaving 18 bases between them. Here the CDR3 reads CASSSYSHRGNTEAFF. The CDR3 DNA is TGTGCCAGCAGTTCGTACAGCCACCGGGGGAACACTGAAGCTTTCTTT. Full variable domain (rest looked up from reference TRBV9 and TRBJ1-1): DSGVTQTPKHLITATGQRVTLRCSPRSGDLSVYWYQQSLDQGLQFLIQYYNGEERAKGNILERFSAQQFPDLHSELNLSSLELGDSALYFCASSSYSHRGNTEAFFGQGTRLTVV.

V usage is TRBV10-3 and J usage is TRBJ1-5; D not certain. The CDR3 is 16 residues long. V was shortened by 0 bases and J by 1 base, with 10 bases between the two germline ends. Germline loops: CDR1 ENHRY, CDR2 SYGVKD. CDR3 DNA: TGTGCCATCAGTGAGTCGGCAGGTGGGAGCAATCAGCCCCAGCATTTT. Protein product: CAISESAGGSNQPQHF.

The chain combines TRBV30 with TRBJ2-3; D is perhaps TRBD2 (7 bases). Germline assignment: CDR1 GTSNPN and CDR2 SVGIG (reference sequence). CDR3 size: 16 residues. The V end was cut by 3 bases, the J end by 2 bases, with 18 bases between. The CDR3 reads CAWRGGGRSHTDTQYF. For the CDR3, the DNA is TGTGCCTGGAGGGGAGGGGGGCGGAGTCACACAGATACGCAGTATTTT.

In this sample, this clone turned up once. The rearrangement uses TRBV27 and TRBJ2-2, with a weak D call TRBD1 (6 bases). The CDR3 consists of 14 residues. With 8 bases removed from V and 5 bases from J, the gap between germline ends came to 15 bases. Germline V gene sequence: CDR1 MNHEY, CDR2 SMNVEV (reference sequence). The CDR3 nucleotides are TGTGCCAGCCTGGGGGCAGGGTGGACCGGGGAGCTGTTTTTT. Residues: CASLGAGWTGELFF.

To note about this clone: The same CDR3 also results from other DNA sequences found in this sample. The rearrangement uses TRBV7-6 and TRBJ2-1, with unresolved D. V was pared by 2 bases and J by 9 bases, with 8 bases between. Germline V gene sequence: CDR1 SGHVS, CDR2 FNYEAQ. The CDR3 length is 12 residues. CDR3 nucleotides: TGTGCCAGCAGCTTAACATGGGGTGAGCAGTTCTTC. It is translated as CASSLTWGEQFF.

The chain couples TRBV9 to TRBJ1-6; 7 nucleotides line up with TRBD1. The CDR3 is made up of 15 amino acids. With V trimmed by 4 bases and J by 10 bases, 11 bases remained unmatched. CDR1 SGDLS and CDR2 YYNGEE come from the germline V gene. CDR3 DNA sequence: TGTGCCAGCAGCCCACACCGGGACAGTGGATCACCCCTCCACTTT. It specifies CASSPHRDSGSPLHF.

Many counts were recorded for this clone. The rearrangement links TRBV11-3 to TRBJ2-2; D may be TRBD1 (5 bases). Germline V gene lookup returns CDR1 SGHNT and CDR2 YENEEA. The CDR3 runs to 14 residues. Between the trimmed V and J ends, which lost 5 bases and 4 bases, there was a span of 11 bases. CDR3 coding DNA: TGTGCCAGCAGCCGACGGCAGGGCACCGGGGAGCTGTTTTTT. It translates to CASSRRQGTGELFF. Full variable domain (rest looked up from reference TRBV11-3 and TRBJ2-2): EAGVVQSPRYKIIEKKQPVAFWCNPISGHNTLYWYLQNLGQGPELLIRYENEEAVDDSQLPKDRFSAERLKGVDSTLKIQPAELGDSAVYLCASSRRQGTGELFFGEGSRLTVL.

The chain couples TRBV6-5 to TRBJ1-2, with a possible D match to TRBD1 (5 bases). CDR3 size: 13 residues. V gave up 6 bases and J gave up 13 bases, with 21 bases separating them. Germline V gives CDR1 MNHEY, CDR2 SVGAGI. In DNA form, the CDR3 reads TGTGCCAGCAGCCGAGGGGACGCACCAAGTACCACCTTC. Protein product: CASSRGDAPSTTF.

This rearrangement joins TRBV7-3 to TRBJ2-1; unclear D gene. Germline V gives CDR1 SGHTA, CDR2 FQGTGA. V was pared by 1 base and J by 8 bases, with 3 bases between. The CDR3 extends over 11 amino acids. In DNA, the CDR3 is TGTGCCAGCAGCTTAAAGTATGAGCAGTTCTTC. It yields the protein CASSLKYEQFF. Full variable domain (missing parts from reference TRBV7-3 and TRBJ2-1): GAGVSQTPSNKVTEKGKYVELRCDPISGHTALYWYRQSLGQGPEFLIYFQGTGAADDSGLPNDRFFAVRPEGSVSTLKIQRTERGDSAVYLCASSLKYEQFFGPGTRLTVL.